This T cell receptor (beta chain) was retrieved from a study of blood T cells in healthy people across ages. Study results and limitations: PBMC samples, being unsorted, prevented any conclusive comparison of naive and antigen-experienced cells.

Primed by a sample-barcoded 5' primer and a J-beta primer mix, a second PCR proceeded for 7 to 11 cycles. TCRdb re-called the 5' RACE reads through MiXCR, storing one row per CDR3 protein. This sample carries about 970,000 distinct CDR3 sequences, roughly 50% of them seen once, and the ten largest clones take about 21%. The V gene's germline CDR1 is MDHEN and CDR2 SYDVKM. This CDR3 is built from 16 residues. Note on this clonotype: Its specificity is not known.

The genes are TRBV28 and TRBJ2-4; 9 bases match TRBD1. The end of the DNA is better explained by TRBJ2-7, so the J call may be wrong. The receptor was derived from a woman aged 55-69 years in good health. Sequencing was performed on blood. The CDR3 loop is CASRRNTGTGRDEQYF. CDR3 DNA sequence: TGTGCCAGCAGACGAAACACCGGGACAGGGCGGGACGAGCAGTACTTC.